A single sample is the source of the 10 T cell receptor beta chains below, sequenced in a study of blood T cell repertoires in COVID-19. Only in-frame clones appear in the TCRdb table, and some are missing; sequencing was by immunoSEQ multiplex PCR. Of approximately 260,000 clones listed, 80% to 85% are singletons. The sequenced sample was PBMCs or T cells enriched from blood (not recorded which). These receptors were taken from a man in his fifties or sixties who had recovered from COVID-19.

The genes are TRBV28 and TRBJ2-7; 7 bases line up with TRBD2. The CDR3 totals 16 residues. CDR1 is MDHEN and CDR2 is SYDVKM in the germline V gene. Trimming at V came to 3 bases and at J to 3 bases, leaving 11 bases not matched to a gene. In DNA form, the CDR3 reads TGTGCCAGCAGTTTTACGTCAAGCGGGAAGGACTACGAGCAGTACTTC. Protein: CASSFTSSGKDYEQYF.

The J gene is TRBJ1-5, the V gene TRBV2, with a possible D match to TRBD1 (5 bases). The V end was cut by 9 bases, the J end by 2 bases, with 8 bases between. Germline loops: CDR1 SNHLY, CDR2 FYNNEI. The CDR3 has 12 residues. CDR3 sequence (DNA): TGTGCCAGTACGACAGGCAATCAGCCCCAGCATTTT. Translating it yields CASTTGNQPQHF.

The chain has TRBV5-1 and TRBJ1-2; a weak D match, TRBD1 (5 bases). This CDR3 comprises 13 residues. V was pared by 2 bases and J by 1 base, with 6 bases between. Per germline, CDR1 SGHRS and CDR2 YFSETQ. In DNA form, the CDR3 reads TGCGCCAGCAGCTTAGGGGATAACTATGGCTACACCTTC. This gives the protein CASSLGDNYGYTF.

Only one count was recorded for this clone. This sequence joins TRBV9 and TRBJ1-6, with 7 positions matching TRBD1. Germline values: CDR1 SGDLS, CDR2 YYNGEE. The CDR3 totals 15 residues. With V trimmed by 0 bases and J by 8 bases, 5 bases remained unmatched. The CDR3 DNA is TGTGCCAGCAGCGTAGATACAGGGGACTATTCACCCCTCCACTTT. Amino acid sequence: CASSVDTGDYSPLHF.

The genes are TRBV7-2 and TRBJ2-3; weak D call: TRBD2 (5 bases). V was shortened by 4 bases and J by 2 bases, with 22 bases between the two germline ends. Germline V CDR1 and CDR2: SGHTA, FQGNSA. The CDR3 totals 18 residues. CDR3 amino acids: CASSSKGSRAQYTDTQYF. As DNA, the CDR3 is TGTGCCAGCAGCTCCAAAGGGTCGCGGGCACAGTACACAGATACGCAGTATTTT.

This chain uses TRBV7-3 with TRBJ2-3; D remains unclear. The V end lost 4 bases, the J end lost 3 bases, and 8 bases lay between the germline ends. Germline lookup yields CDR1 SGHTA and CDR2 FQGTGA. The CDR3 is 13 amino acids. The CDR3, as DNA: TGTGCCAGCAGCTCCTCTTTTACAGATACGCAGTATTTT. Its protein is CASSSSFTDTQYF.

The CDR3 nucleotides are TGTGCCAGCGCTAAGACGGGGAACACTGAAGCTTTCTTT. The encoded protein is CASAKTGNTEAFF. This chain links TRBV12-3 or TRBV12-4 with TRBJ1-1; D is undetermined. The CDR3 is made up of 13 amino acids. V shed 8 bases and J shed 1 base, with 11 bases lying between them.

The chain couples TRBV14 to TRBJ2-5; D is unresolved. Trimming took 2 bases from V and 6 from J, leaving 7 bases between them. The germline V gene has CDR1 SGHDN and CDR2 FVKESK. This CDR3 spans 12 amino acids. The CDR3 sequence: CASSQWRQTQYF. The CDR3 nucleotides are TGTGCCAGCAGCCAATGGCGGCAGACCCAGTACTTC.

The chain combines TRBV5-4 with TRBJ2-3; 7 nucleotides line up with TRBD2. The CDR3 has 15 residues. The V gene end was trimmed by 4 bases and the J gene end by 6 bases; junction bases not matched to a gene: 11. The germline CDR1 and CDR2 sequences are SGHNT and YYREEE (reference sequence). The CDR3 region has the DNA TGTGCCAGCAGCCCGGGGGGTTCCCAGGCGGATACGCAGTATTTT. Translation: CASSPGGSQADTQYF.

The rearrangement uses TRBV5-4 and TRBJ2-2, with TRBD2 matching over 14 bases. Germline values: CDR1 SGHNT, CDR2 YYREEE (reference sequence). The CDR3 consists of 16 residues. Germline trimming cut 4 bases from V and 4 bases from J; bases unmatched to any gene: 3. CDR3 DNA: TGTGCCAGCAGCCTCGGGACTAGCGGGAGCACCGGGGAGCTGTTTTTT. This sequence encodes CASSLGTSGSTGELFF. Supplemented by reference TRBV5-4 and TRBJ2-2, the full variable domain reads ETGVTQSPTHLIKTRGQQVTLRCSSQSGHNTVSWYQQALGQGPQFIFQYYREEENGRGNFPPRFSGLQFPNYSSELNVNALELDDSALYLCASSLGTSGSTGELFFGEGSRLTVL.